The 5 T cell receptor beta chains below come from one sample, sequenced in a study of molecular identifiers for immune sequencing clone quantification. Each CDR3 protein gets one entry after TCRdb re-called the PCR reads with MiXCR. The sample records about half a million distinct CDR3 sequences, 20% to 25% being singletons. Material: naive CD8+ T cells from blood, with Jurkat cell RNA spiked in. Subset defined: FACS-sorted CD8+CD4-CCR7+CD45RA+ naive T cells. The receptors here all came from a human donor in good health. Some libraries in this study had Jurkat cell RNA spiked in.

This clonotype was found many times. V usage is TRBV12-3 or TRBV12-4 and J usage is TRBJ2-6; D ambiguous. This CDR3 has 14 amino acids. Trimming left V 6 bases short and J 4 bases short, with 10 bases between. CDR3 coding DNA: TGTGCCAGCAGCTTCCCCGACGGGGCCAACGTCCTGACTTTC. Translated, it gives CASSFPDGANVLTF.

As for this clonotype: Being one base from a much bigger clone, this may be a read error. The genes are TRBV4-1 and TRBJ1-2; 8 nucleotides match TRBD1. This CDR3 is 16 amino acids long. The V segment lost 1 base and the J segment 5 bases; nucleotides outside the gene matches: 9. Germline V gene sequence: CDR1 MGHRA, CDR2 YSYEKL. CDR3 bases: TGCGCCAGCAGCCAAGGTACAGGGGGTTATGTTTATGGCTACACCTTC. This sequence encodes CASSQGTGGYVYGYTF.

The V and J genes are TRBV7-9 and TRBJ2-7; D call uncertain. From germline, CDR1 is SEHNR and CDR2 FQNEAQ (reference sequence). The CDR3 is 14 residues long. Trimming removed 5 bases at V and 1 base at J, with 12 bases between. As DNA, the CDR3 is TGTGCCAGCAGCCCCCGGACGGAATCCTACGAGCAGTACTTC. This codes for CASSPRTESYEQYF.

The J gene is TRBJ2-1, the V gene TRBV7-3; a weak D match, TRBD2 (6 bases). Trimming removed 5 bases from V and 4 bases from J, with 21 bases in between. This CDR3 is 17 amino acids long. The germline V gene encodes CDR1 SGHTA and CDR2 FQGTGA. CDR3 residues: CASSPRSSGEEYNEQFF. The DNA of the CDR3 is TGTGCCAGCAGCCCAAGGTCATCGGGAGAGGAGTACAATGAGCAGTTCTTC.

This clonotype was detected only a few times. The chain links TRBV19 to TRBJ2-7, with 9 bases matching TRBD1. Unmatched junction bases numbered 7, after V lost 6 bases and J lost 1 base. The V gene's germline CDR1 is LNHDA and CDR2 SQIVND (reference sequence). This CDR3 has 15 amino acids. The CDR3 bases are TGTGCCAGTAGCCCGGGACAGGGAATTTCCTACGAGCAGTACTTC. It is translated as CASSPGQGISYEQYF.